At least ten counts were recorded for the clone carrying this T cell receptor beta chain. Its cognate antigen is unknown. The read finishes 3 residues shy of the CDR3 end, and the germline J gene is used to complete it. Heparinized whole blood, about 5 to 9 ml, came from each donor. This record belongs to a study of T cell clonality in common variable immunodeficiency. Study conclusions and caveats: CVID subjects had higher TCRbeta clonality than healthy controls, most marked in about a third. Fewer deletions and N-nucleotide insertions were reportedly seen in common variable immunodeficiency TCR beta sequences.

The V gene's germline CDR1 is SGHDN and CDR2 FVKESK. Unmatched junction bases numbered 6, after V lost 0 bases and J lost 7 bases. The CDR3 has 16 amino acids. Data came from immunoSEQ multiplex PCR; TCRdb stores just in-frame clones and leaves some out. The repertoire consists of approximately 37,000 clones, none detected only once. The chain carries TRBV14 and TRBJ1-2; 12 bases fit TRBD1. The receptor's source is a person aged 18 to 70 in good health. Sample: peripheral blood mononuclear cells. The CDR3 bases that were read are TGTGCCAGCAGCCAAGATCTGGGACAGGGGGCGTTTGGC. Translating gives CASSQDLGQGAFG. The CDR3 reads in full as CASSQDLGQGAFGYTF.